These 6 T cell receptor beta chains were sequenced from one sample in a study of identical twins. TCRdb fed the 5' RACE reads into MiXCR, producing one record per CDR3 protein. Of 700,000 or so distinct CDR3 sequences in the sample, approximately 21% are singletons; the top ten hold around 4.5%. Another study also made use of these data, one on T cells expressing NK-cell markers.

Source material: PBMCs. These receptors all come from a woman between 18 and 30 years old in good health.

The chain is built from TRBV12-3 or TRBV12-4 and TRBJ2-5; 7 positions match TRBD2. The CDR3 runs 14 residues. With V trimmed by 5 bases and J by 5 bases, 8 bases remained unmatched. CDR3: CASSEGRELETQYF. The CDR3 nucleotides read TGTGCCAGCAGTGAGGGGAGGGAGTTGGAGACCCAGTACTTC.

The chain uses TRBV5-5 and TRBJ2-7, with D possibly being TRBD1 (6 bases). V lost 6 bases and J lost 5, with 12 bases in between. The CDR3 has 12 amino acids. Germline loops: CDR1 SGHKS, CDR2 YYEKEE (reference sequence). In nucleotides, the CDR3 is TGTGCCAGCACCACAGGGTCCCACGAGCAGTACTTC. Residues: CASTTGSHEQYF.

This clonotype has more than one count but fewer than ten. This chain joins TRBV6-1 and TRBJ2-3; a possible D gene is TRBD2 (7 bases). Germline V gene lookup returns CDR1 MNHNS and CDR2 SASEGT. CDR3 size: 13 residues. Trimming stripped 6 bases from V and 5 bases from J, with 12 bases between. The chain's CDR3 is CASRRGAGDTQYF. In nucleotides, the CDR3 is TGTGCCAGCAGACGGGGGGCGGGAGATACGCAGTATTTT.

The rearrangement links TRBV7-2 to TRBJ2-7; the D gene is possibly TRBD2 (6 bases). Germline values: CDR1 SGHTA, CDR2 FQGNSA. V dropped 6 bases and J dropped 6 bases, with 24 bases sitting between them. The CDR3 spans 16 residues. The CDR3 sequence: CASSPDRPIPGGEQYF. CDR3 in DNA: TGTGCCAGCAGTCCTGACAGACCTATCCCCGGGGGCGAGCAGTACTTC. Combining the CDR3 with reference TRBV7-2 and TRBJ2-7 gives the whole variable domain GAGVSQSPSNKVTEKGKDVELRCDPISGHTALYWYRQSLGQGLEFLIYFQGNSAPDKSGLPSDRFSAERTGGSVSTLTIQRTQQEDSAVYLCASSPDRPIPGGEQYFGPGTRLTVT.

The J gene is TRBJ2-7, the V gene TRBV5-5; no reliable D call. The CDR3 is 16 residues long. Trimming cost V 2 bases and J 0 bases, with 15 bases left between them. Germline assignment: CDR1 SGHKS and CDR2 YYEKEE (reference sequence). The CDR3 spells CASSLSRTASSYEQYF. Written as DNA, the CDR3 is TGTGCCAGCAGCTTAAGTAGAACAGCGAGCTCCTACGAGCAGTACTTC.

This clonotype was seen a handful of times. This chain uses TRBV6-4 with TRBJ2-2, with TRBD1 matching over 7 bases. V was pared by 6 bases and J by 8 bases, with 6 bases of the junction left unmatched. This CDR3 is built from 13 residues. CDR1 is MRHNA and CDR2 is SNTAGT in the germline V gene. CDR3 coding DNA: TGTGCCAGCAGAGACAGGGAAGTAGGGGAGCTGTTTTTT. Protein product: CASRDREVGELFF.